This T cell receptor beta chain was sequenced for a study of cytomegalovirus exposure and HLA in healthy donors. About the study: Of several hundred genotyped donors, approximately 84% clustered with self-reported Caucasian donors. Study conclusions and caveats: A link between a missense DCLRE1C variant and TCR beta V- and J-gene trimming emerged from a later analysis.

Primers included in the PCR were 60 Vbeta and 13 Jbeta primers. Repertoires were generated with immunoSEQ multiplex PCR, while TCRdb's copy carries only in-frame clones and drops some. This table has roughly 160,000 clones, 70% to 90% appearing once. The germline gives CDR1 SGHKS, CDR2 YYEKEE (reference sequence). The CDR3 has 16 amino acids. Unmatched junction bases numbered 7, after V lost 4 bases and J lost 1 base. With respect to this clone: What it binds is not known.

This clonotype was sampled from a woman aged 25 to 39 in good health and CMV-seropositive. J is TRBJ2-1 and V is TRBV5-5; TRBD1 matches 8 bases. Sequencing used PBMCs. The CDR3 DNA sequence: TGTGCCAGCAGCCCCCCTGGACAGGGATCCTACAATGAGCAGTTCTTC. Translating gives CASSPPGQGSYNEQFF.